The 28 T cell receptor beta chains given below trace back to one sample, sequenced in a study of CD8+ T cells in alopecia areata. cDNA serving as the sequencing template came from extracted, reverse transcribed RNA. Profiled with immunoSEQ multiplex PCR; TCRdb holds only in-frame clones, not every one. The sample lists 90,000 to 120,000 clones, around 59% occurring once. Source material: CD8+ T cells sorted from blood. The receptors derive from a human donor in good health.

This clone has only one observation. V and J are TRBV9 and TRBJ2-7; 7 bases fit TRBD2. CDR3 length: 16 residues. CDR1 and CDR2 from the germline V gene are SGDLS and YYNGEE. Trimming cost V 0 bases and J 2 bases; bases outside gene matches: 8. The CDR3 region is CASSVGMAGVTYEQYF. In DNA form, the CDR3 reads TGTGCCAGCAGCGTAGGAATGGCGGGGGTAACCTACGAGCAGTACTTC.

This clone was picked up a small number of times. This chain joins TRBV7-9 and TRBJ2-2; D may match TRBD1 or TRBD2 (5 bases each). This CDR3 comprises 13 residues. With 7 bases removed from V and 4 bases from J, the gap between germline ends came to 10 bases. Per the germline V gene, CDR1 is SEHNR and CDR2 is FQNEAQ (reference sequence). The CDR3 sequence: CASTGTGTGELFF. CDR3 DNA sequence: TGTGCCAGCACCGGGACGGGCACCGGGGAGCTGTTTTTT.

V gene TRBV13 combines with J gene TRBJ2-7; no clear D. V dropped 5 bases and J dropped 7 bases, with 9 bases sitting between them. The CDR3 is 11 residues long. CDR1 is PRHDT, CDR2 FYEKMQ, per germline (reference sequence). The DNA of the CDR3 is TGTGCCAGCAGCGACAACAAGGAGCAGTACTTC. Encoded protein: CASSDNKEQYF.

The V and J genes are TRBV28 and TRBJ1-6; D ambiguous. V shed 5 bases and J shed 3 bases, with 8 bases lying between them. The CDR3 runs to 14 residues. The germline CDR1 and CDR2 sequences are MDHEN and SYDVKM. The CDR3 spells CASSPEDYNSPLHF. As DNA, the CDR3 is TGTGCCAGCAGTCCCGAGGACTATAATTCACCCCTCCACTTT.

In nucleotides, the CDR3 is TGTGCCAGCATGGACGGGTTAAGCTCCTACAATGAGCAGTTCTTC. Protein sequence: CASMDGLSSYNEQFF. The chain is built from TRBV5-6 and TRBJ2-1; D gene unclear. Per germline, CDR1 SGHDT and CDR2 YYEEEE. This CDR3 has 15 amino acids. Trimming removed 6 bases at V and 0 bases at J, with 13 bases between.

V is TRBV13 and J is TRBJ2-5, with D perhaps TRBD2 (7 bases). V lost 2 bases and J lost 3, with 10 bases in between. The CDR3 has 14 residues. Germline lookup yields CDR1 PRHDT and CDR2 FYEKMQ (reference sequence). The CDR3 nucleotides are TGTGCCAGCAGCTTAATAGGGGGGGAAGAGACCCAGTACTTC. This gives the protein CASSLIGGEETQYF.

The DNA for the CDR3 is TGTGCCAGCAGCTCCGGACTAGCGGGGGGCCAGGGGCAAGAGACCCAGTACTTC. It translates to CASSSGLAGGQGQETQYF. This chain links TRBV7-2 with TRBJ2-5; 14 bases are shared with TRBD2. J gave up 2 bases and V 4 bases, and 9 bases lay outside the gene matches. CDR3 length: 18 amino acids. The germline V gene has CDR1 SGHTA and CDR2 FQGNSA.

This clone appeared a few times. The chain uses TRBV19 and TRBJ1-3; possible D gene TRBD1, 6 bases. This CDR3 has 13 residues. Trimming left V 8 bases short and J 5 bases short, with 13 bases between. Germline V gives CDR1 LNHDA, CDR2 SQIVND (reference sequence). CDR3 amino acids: CASSTDSRNTIYF. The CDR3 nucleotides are TGTGCCAGTTCAACGGACAGCAGAAACACCATATATTTT.

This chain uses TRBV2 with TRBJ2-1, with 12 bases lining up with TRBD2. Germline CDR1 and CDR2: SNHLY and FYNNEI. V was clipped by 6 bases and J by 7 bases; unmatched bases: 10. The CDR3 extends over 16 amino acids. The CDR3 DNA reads TGTGCCAGCAGACTAGCGGGGGGCCTGATAGCTAATGAGCAGTTCTTC. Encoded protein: CASRLAGGLIANEQFF.

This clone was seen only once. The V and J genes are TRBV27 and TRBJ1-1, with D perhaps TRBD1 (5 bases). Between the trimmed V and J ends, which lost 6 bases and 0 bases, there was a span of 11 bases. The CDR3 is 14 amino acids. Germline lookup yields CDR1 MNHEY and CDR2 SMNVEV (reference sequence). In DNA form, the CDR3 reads TGTGCCAGCAGCTCCGACAGAATGAACACTGAAGCTTTCTTT. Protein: CASSSDRMNTEAFF.

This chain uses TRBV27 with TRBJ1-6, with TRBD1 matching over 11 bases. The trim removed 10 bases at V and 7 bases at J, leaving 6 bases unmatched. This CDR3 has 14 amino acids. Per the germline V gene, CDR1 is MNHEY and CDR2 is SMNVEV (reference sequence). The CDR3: CAIARDRGNSPLHF. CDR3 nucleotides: TGTGCCATCGCCAGGGACAGGGGGAATTCACCCCTCCACTTT.

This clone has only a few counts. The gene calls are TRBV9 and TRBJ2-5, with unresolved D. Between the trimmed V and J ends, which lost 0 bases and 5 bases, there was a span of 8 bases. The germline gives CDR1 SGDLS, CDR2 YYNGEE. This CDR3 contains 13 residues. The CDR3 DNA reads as TGTGCCAGCAGCGTAGAATTCGGGGAGACCCAGTACTTC. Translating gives CASSVEFGETQYF.

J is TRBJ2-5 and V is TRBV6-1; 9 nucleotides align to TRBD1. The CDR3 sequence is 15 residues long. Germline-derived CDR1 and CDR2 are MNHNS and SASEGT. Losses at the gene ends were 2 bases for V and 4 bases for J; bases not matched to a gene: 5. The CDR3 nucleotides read TGTGCCAGCAGTGAAAGCGAACAGGGGGCAGAGACCCAGTACTTC. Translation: CASSESEQGAETQYF.

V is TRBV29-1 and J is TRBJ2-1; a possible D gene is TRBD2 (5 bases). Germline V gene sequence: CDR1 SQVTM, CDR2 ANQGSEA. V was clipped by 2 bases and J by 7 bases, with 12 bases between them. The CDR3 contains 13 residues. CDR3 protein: CSVELPGFNEQFF. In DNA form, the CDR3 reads TGCAGCGTTGAATTACCGGGGTTTAATGAGCAGTTCTTC.

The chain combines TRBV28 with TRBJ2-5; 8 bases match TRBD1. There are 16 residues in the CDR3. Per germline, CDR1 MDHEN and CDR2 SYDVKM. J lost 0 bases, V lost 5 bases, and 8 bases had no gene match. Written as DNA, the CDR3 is TGTGCCAGCAGTGCCTCAGACAGGGGACACCAAGAGACCCAGTACTTC. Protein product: CASSASDRGHQETQYF. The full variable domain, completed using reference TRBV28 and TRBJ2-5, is DVKVTQSSRYLVKRTGEKVFLECVQDMDHENMFWYRQDPGLGLRLIYFSYDVKMKEKGDIPEGYSVSREKKERFSLILESASTNQTSMYLCASSASDRGHQETQYFGPGTRLLVL.

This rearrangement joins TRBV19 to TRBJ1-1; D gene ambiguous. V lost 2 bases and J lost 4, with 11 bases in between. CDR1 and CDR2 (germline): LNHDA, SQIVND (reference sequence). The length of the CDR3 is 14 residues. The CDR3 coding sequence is TGTGCCAGTAGTATAACCAACAGCGTCACTGAAGCTTTCTTT. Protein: CASSITNSVTEAFF.

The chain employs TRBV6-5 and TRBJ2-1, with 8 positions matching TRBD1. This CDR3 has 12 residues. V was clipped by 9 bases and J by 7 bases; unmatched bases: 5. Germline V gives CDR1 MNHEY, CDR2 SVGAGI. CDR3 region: CASGQGVNEQFF. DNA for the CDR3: TGTGCCAGTGGACAGGGAGTGAATGAGCAGTTCTTC.

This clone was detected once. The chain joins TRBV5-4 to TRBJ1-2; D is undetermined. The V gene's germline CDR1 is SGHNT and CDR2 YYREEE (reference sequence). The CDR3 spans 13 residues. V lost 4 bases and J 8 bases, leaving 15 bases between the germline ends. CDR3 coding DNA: TGTGCCAGCAGCGTACTGCTAGAACTGGGCTACACCTTC. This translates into CASSVLLELGYTF.

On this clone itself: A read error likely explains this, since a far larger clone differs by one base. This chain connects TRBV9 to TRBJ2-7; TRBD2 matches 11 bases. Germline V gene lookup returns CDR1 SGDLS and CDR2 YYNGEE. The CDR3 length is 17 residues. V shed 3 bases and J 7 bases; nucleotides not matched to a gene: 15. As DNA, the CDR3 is TGTGCCAGCAGCGATCCCTCGGGACTAGCGGTCGACAATGAGCAGTACTTC. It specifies CASSDPSGLAVDNEQYF. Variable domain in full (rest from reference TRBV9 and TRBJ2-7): DSGVTQTPKHLITATGQRVTLRCSPRSGDLSVYWYQQSLDQGLQFLIQYYNGEERAKGNILERFSAQQFPDLHSELNLSSLELGDSALYFCASSDPSGLAVDNEQYFGPGTRLTVT.

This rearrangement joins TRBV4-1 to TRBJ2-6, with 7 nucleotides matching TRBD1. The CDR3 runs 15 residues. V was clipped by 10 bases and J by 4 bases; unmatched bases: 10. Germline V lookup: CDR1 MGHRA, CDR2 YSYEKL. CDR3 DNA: TGCGCCACCACGACAGGGCGGAAAGGGGCCAACGTCCTGACTTTC. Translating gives CATTTGRKGANVLTF.

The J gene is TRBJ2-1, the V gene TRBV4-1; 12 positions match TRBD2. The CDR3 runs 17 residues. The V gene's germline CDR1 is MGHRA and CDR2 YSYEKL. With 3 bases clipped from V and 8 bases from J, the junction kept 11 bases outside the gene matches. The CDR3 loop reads CASSHEASGGATHEQFF. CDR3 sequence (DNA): TGCGCCAGCAGCCATGAGGCTAGCGGGGGGGCCACCCATGAGCAGTTCTTC.

For the CDR3, the DNA is TGCAGCGCCCCTGGAGGGGGCTATGGCTACACCTTC. Its protein is CSAPGGGYGYTF. The chain has TRBV29-1 and TRBJ1-2; possibly TRBD1 for D (6 bases). Germline loops: CDR1 SQVTM, CDR2 ANQGSEA. The length of the CDR3 is 12 residues. Trimming left V 7 bases short and J 4 bases short, with 13 bases between.

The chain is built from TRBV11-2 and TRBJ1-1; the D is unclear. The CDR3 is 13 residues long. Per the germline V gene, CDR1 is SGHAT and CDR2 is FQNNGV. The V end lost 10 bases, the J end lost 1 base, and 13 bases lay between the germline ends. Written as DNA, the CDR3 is TGTGCCAACTCTTTCATGCCGAACACTGAAGCTTTCTTT. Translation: CANSFMPNTEAFF. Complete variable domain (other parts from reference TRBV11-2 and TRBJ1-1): EAGVAQSPRYKIIEKRQSVAFWCNPISGHATLYWYQQILGQGPKLLIQFQNNGVVDDSQLPKDRFSAERLKGVDSTLKIQPAKLEDSAVYLCANSFMPNTEAFFGQGTRLTVV.

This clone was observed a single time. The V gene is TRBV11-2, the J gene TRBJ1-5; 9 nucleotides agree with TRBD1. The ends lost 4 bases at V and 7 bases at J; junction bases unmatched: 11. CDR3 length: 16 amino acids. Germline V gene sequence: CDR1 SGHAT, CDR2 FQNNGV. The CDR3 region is CASSSQTGQGEQPQHF. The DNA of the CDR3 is TGTGCCAGCAGCTCACAGACGGGACAGGGAGAACAGCCCCAGCATTTT.

The CDR3: CAWSAGTDEQYF. The CDR3 DNA sequence: TGTGCCTGGAGTGCAGGGACGGACGAGCAGTACTTC. This chain connects TRBV30 to TRBJ2-7, with D tentatively TRBD1 or TRBD2 (5 bases each). V lost 1 base and J 5 bases, leaving 9 bases between the germline ends. The CDR3 consists of 12 residues. Germline CDR1 is GTSNPN and CDR2 is SVGIG (reference sequence).

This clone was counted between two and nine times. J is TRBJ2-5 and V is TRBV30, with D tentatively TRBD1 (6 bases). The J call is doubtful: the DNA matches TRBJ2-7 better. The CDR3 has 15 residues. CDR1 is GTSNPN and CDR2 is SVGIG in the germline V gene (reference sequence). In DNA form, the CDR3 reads TGTGCCTGGAGTAACCAGAGGACAGTTGGGGGCGAGCAGTACTTC. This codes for CAWSNQRTVGGEQYF.

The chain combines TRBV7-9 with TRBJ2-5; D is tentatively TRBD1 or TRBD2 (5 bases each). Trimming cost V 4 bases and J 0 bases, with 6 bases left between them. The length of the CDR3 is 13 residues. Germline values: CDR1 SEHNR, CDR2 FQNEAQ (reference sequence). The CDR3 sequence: CASSWGYQETQYF. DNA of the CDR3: TGTGCCAGCAGCTGGGGGTACCAAGAGACCCAGTACTTC.

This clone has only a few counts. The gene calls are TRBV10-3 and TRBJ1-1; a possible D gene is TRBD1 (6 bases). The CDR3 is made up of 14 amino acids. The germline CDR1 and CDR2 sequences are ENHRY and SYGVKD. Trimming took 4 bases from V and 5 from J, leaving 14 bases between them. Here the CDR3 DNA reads TGTGCCATCAGTGTAGGGGGTGGGGAAACTGAAGCTTTCTTT. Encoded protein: CAISVGGGETEAFF.